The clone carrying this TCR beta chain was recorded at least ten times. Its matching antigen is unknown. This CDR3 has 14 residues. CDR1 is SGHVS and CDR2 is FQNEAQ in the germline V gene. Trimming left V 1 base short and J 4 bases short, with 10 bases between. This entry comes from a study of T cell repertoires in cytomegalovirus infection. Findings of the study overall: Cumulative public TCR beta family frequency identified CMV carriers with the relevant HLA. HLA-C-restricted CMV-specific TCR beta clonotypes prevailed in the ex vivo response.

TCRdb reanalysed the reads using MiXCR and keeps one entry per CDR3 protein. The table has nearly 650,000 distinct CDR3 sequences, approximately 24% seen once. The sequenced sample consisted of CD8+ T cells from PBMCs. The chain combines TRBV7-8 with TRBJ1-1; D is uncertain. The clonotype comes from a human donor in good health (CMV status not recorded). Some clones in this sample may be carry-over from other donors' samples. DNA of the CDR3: TGTGCCAGCAGCTTAGAAGGGTTTCCCACTGAAGCTTTCTTT. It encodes CASSLEGFPTEAFF.